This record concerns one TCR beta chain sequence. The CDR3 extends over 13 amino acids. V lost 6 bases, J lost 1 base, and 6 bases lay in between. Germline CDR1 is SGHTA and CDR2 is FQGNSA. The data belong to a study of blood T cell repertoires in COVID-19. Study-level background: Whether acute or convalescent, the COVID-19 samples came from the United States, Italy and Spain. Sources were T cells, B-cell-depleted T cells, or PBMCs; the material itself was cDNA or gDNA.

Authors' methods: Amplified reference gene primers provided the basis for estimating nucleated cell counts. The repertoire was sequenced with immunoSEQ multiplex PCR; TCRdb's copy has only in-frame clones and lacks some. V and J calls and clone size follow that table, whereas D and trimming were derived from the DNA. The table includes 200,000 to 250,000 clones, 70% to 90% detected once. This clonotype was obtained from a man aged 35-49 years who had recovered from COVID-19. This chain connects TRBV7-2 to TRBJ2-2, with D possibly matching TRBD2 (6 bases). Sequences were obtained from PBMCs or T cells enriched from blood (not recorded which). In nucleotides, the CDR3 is TGTGCCAGCAGGGGAGGGAACACCGGGGAGCTGTTTTTT. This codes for CASRGGNTGELFF.